Sequencing of this T cell receptor (beta chain) was carried out in a study of graft-versus-host responses after intestinal transplantation. The overall study: The study gave all recipients anti-thymocyte globulin induction, then tacrolimus and steroids for 2 to 3 years. The study's findings and limits: Allografts carried high graft-versus-host to host-versus-graft clonal ratios in patients having graft-donor T cell macrochimerism. Circulating GvH clone levels at their peak were associated with HvG declines (early post-transplant). Recipient marrow contained GvH clones, some of which appeared first in ileum or blood.

Germline V gives CDR1 SGHRS, CDR2 YFSETQ. V gave up 4 bases and J gave up 4 bases; unmatched junction bases: 7. CDR3 length equals 14 residues. With regard to this clone: What it binds is unknown.

Here immunoSEQ multiplex PCR was the method, and the copy in TCRdb shows in-frame clones only, minus some. The table has about 130,000 clones, approximately 90% seen once. The TCR was taken from a human donor who received an intestinal transplant. The chain combines TRBV5-1 with TRBJ2-5, with TRBD1 identical over 7 bases. Sequenced material: unstimulated CD4+ T cells sorted from spleen or lymph node cells, taken before intestinal transplant. CDR3 residues: CASSPGQVAETQYF. As DNA, the CDR3 is TGCGCCAGCAGCCCCGGACAGGTCGCAGAGACCCAGTACTTC.